The 8 T cell receptor beta chains presented below share a single source sample, sequenced in a study of control samples from healthy donors and cancer patients. The assay was immunoSEQ multiplex PCR, and TCRdb's table has in-frame clones only and misses some. The sample holds 190,000 or so clones, 90% to 95% seen once. The specimen was blood. Receptors originate from a man aged 18 to 30 in good health.

The V and J genes are TRBV12-3 or TRBV12-4 and TRBJ2-3, with no clear D. The CDR3 covers 13 residues. The germline V and J ends were trimmed by 6 bases and 6 bases, with 13 bases remaining between them. As DNA, the CDR3 is TGTGCCAGCAGCCCAATTCAAGGCGATACGCAGTATTTT. It encodes CASSPIQGDTQYF.

The gene calls are TRBV3-1 (or the pseudogene TRBV3-2) and TRBJ2-7; D is possibly TRBD2 (7 bases). The germline gives CDR1 LGHDT, CDR2 YNNKEL (reference sequence). Between the trimmed V and J ends, which lost 0 bases and 7 bases, there was a span of 19 bases. This CDR3 spans 16 amino acids. The DNA of the CDR3 is TGTGCCAGCAGCCAAGAGGGGGGGGGCCCAGTACGGGAGCAGTACTTC. Translated: CASSQEGGGPVREQYF.

This clone was picked up a small number of times. V gene TRBV5-1 combines with J gene TRBJ2-5; the match to TRBD2 covers 8 bases. From germline, CDR1 is SGHRS and CDR2 YFSETQ. With 1 base clipped from V and 6 bases from J, the junction kept 8 bases outside the gene matches. There are 15 residues in the CDR3. CDR3: CASSLTLGGVKTQYF. The DNA of the CDR3 is TGCGCCAGCAGCTTGACACTCGGGGGGGTTAAGACCCAGTACTTC.

The chain links TRBV24-1 to TRBJ2-3, with 7 nucleotides matching TRBD1. After removal of 4 bases from V and 0 bases from J, the junction contained 9 bases not matched to a gene. CDR3 length: 17 amino acids. The germline gives CDR1 KGHDR, CDR2 SFDVKD. In DNA form, the CDR3 reads TGTGCCACCAGTGACCCTCCTGACAGGGTGAGCACAGATACGCAGTATTTT. This sequence encodes CATSDPPDRVSTDTQYF.

The chain couples TRBV12-3 or TRBV12-4 to TRBJ1-2; the D is unclear. Trimming pared 3 bases from V and 7 bases from J, leaving 9 bases between. The CDR3 spans 12 residues. The CDR3 region is CASSFRGFGYTF. The CDR3 coding sequence is TGTGCCAGCAGTTTTAGAGGCTTTGGCTACACCTTC.

The J gene is TRBJ2-2, the V gene TRBV19; D is ambiguous. Trimming took off 7 bases at V and 8 bases at J, with 8 bases between the two ends. Per the germline V gene, CDR1 is LNHDA and CDR2 is SQIVND (reference sequence). The CDR3 runs to 11 residues. The CDR3 bases are TGTGCCAGTACCATTGGGGGGGAGCTGTTTTTT. Its protein is CASTIGGELFF.

The table lists this clone with a count of one. This chain joins TRBV12-3 or TRBV12-4 and TRBJ2-2; the D is unclear. The V gene lost 7 bases and the J gene lost 4 bases, with 10 bases spanning the gap. The CDR3 is 13 residues long. The CDR3 sequence: CASTELITGELFF. The CDR3 DNA sequence: TGTGCCAGCACGGAACTGATCACCGGGGAGCTGTTTTTT.

The gene calls are TRBV10-3 and TRBJ2-3, with TRBD1 identical over 10 bases. This CDR3 is 18 amino acids long. V dropped 0 bases and J dropped 1; count of bases not matched to a gene: 7. CDR1 and CDR2 from the germline V gene are ENHRY and SYGVKD. Written as DNA, the CDR3 is TGTGCCATCAGTGAGTCAACGGGGACAGGGGCAGGCACAGATACGCAGTATTTT. It encodes CAISESTGTGAGTDTQYF.